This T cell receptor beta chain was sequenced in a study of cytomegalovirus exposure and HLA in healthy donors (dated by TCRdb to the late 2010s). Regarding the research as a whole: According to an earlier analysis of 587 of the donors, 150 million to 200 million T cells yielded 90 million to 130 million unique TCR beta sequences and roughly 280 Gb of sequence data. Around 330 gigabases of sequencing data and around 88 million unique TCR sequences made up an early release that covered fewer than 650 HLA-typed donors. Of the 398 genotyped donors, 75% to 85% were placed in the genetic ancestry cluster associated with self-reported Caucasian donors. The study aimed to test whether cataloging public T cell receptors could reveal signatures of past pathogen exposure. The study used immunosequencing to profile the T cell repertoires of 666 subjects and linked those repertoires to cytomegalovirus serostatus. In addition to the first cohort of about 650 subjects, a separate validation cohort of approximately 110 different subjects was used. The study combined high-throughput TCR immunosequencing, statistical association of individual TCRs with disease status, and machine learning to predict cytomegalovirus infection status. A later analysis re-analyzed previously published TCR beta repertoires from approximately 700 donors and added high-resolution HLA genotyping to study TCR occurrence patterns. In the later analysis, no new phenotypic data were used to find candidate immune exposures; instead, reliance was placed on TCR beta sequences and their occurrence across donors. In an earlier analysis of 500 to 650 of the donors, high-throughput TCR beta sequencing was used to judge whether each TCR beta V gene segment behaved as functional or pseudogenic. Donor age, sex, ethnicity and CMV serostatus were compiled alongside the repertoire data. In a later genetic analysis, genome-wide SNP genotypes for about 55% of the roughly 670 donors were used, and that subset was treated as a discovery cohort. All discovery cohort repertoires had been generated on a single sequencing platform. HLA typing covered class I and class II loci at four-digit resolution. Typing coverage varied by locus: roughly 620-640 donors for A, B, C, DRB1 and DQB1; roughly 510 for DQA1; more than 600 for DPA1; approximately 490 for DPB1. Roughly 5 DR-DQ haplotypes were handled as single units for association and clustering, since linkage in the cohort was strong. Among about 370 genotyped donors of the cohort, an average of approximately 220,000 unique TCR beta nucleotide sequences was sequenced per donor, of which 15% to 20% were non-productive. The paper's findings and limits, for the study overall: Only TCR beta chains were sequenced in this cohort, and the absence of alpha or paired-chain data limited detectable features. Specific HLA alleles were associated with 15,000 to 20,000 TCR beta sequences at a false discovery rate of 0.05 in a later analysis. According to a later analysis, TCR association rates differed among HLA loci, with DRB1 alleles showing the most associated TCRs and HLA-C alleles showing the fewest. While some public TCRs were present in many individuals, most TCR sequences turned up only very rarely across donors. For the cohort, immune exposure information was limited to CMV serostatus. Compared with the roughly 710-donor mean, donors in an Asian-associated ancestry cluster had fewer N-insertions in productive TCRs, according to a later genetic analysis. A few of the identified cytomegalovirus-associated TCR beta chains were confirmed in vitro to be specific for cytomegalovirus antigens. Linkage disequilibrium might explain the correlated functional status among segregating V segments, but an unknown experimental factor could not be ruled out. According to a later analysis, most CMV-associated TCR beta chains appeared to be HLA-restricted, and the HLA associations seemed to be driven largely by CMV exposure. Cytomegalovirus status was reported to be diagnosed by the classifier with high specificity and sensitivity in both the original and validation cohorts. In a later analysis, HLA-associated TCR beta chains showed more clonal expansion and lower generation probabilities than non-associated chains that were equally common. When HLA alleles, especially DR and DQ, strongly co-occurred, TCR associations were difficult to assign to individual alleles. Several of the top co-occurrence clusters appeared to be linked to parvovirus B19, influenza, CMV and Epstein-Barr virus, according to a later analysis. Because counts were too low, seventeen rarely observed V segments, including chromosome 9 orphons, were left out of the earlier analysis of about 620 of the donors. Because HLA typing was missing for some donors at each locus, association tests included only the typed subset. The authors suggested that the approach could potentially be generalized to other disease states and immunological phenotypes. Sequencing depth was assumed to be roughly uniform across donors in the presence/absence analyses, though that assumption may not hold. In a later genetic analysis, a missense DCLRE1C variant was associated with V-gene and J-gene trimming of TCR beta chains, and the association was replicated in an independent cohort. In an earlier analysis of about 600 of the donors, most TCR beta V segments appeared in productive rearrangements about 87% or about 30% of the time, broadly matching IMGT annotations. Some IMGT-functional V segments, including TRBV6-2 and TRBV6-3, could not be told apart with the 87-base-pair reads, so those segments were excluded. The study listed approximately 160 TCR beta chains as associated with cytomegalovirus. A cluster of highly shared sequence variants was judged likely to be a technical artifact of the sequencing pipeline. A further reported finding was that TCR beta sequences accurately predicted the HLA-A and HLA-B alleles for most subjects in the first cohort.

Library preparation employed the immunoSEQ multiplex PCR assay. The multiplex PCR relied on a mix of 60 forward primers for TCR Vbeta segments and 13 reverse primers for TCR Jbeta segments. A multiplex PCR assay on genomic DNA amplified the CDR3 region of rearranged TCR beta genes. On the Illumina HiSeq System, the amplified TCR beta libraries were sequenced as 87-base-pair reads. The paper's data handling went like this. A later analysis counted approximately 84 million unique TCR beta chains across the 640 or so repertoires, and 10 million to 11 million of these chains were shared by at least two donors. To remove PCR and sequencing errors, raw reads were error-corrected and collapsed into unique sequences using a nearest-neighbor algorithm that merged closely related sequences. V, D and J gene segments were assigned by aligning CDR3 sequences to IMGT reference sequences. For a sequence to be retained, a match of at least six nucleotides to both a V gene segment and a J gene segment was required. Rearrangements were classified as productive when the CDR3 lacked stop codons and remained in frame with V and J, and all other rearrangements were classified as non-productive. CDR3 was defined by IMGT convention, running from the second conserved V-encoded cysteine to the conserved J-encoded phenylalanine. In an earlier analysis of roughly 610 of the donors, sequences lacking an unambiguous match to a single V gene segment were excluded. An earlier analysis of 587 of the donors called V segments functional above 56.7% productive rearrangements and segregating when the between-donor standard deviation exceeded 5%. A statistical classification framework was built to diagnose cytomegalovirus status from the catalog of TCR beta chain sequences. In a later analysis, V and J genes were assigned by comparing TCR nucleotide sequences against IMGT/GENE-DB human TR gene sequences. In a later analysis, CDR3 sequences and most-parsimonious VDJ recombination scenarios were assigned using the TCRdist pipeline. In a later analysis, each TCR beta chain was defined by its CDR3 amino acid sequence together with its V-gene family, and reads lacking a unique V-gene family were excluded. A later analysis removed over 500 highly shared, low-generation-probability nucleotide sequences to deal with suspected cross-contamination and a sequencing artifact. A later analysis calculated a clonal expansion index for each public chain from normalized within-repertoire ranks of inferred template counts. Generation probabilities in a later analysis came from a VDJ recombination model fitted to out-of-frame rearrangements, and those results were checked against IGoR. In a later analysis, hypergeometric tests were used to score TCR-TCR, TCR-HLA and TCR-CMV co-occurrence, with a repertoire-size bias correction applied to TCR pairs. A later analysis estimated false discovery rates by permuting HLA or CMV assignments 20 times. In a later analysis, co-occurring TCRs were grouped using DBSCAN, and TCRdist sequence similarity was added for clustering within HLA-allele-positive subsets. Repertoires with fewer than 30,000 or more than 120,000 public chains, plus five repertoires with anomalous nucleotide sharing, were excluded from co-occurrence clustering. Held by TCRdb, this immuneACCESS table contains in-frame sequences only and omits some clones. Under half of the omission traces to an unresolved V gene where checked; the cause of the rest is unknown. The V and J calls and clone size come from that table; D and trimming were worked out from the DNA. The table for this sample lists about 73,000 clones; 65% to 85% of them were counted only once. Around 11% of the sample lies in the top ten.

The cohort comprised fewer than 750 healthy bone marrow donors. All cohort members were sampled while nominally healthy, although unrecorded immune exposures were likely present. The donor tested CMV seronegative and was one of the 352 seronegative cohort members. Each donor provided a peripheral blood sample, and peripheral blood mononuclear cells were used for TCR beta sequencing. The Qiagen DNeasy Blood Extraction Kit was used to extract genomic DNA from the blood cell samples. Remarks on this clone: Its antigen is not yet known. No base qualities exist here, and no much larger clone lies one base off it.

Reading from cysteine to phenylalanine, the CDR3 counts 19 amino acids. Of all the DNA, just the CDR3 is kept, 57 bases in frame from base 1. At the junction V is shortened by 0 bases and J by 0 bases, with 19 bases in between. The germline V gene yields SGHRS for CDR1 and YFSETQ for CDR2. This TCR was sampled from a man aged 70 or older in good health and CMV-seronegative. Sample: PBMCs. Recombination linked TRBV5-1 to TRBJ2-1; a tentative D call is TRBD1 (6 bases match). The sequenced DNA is TGCGCCAGCAGCTTGGGGACAGCAGTCCGCCGGAGCTCCTACAATGAGCAGTTCTTC. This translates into CASSLGTAVRRSSYNEQFF.